A selection of T cell receptor beta chains follows, all from one sample in a study of Graves' ophthalmopathy and Graves' hyperthyroidism. TCRdb reprocessed the multiplex PCR reads via MiXCR and lists one record per CDR3 protein. The sample carries 500,000 to 700,000 distinct CDR3 sequences, about 20% recorded once. The specimen sequenced was peripheral blood. These TCRs come from a woman younger than 30 with stable Graves' hyperthyroidism. Some clones in this sample may be carry-over from other donors' samples. Each CDR3 is given with its conserved first and last residue. The D gene is left open where the match is weak. Clone size is stated in some rows and not others, as once, few, many or a class when expanded.

d_gene	j_gene	v_gene	abundance	CDR3aa	CDR3nt
.	TRBJ1-5	TRBV20-1	many	CSASKDRVPIYSNQPQHF	TGCAGTGCTAGCAAGGACCGGGTGCCGATCTATAGCAATCAGCCCCAGCATTTT
.	TRBJ1-5	TRBV30	many	CAWSVSSQGGQHF	TGTGCCTGGAGTGTAAGCTCCCAGGGTGGCCAGCATTTT
.	TRBJ1-1	TRBV6-5	many	CASSYGGGITEAFF	TGTGCCAGCAGTTACGGGGGAGGGATCACTGAAGCTTTCTTT
.	TRBJ2-7	TRBV12-3/TRBV12-4	.	CASTRTVSSYEQYF	TGTGCCAGCACCCGGACAGTGAGCTCCTACGAGCAGTATTTC
.	TRBJ2-7	TRBV7-9	many	CAGADSYEQYF	TGTGCGGGCGCGGACAGCTACGAGCAGTACTTC
.	TRBJ2-7	TRBV6-1	many	CASSASSGNSYEQYF	TGTGCCAGCAGTGCATCCTCAGGGAACTCCTACGAGCAGTACTTC
.	TRBJ1-2	TRBV5-1	many	CASSLEGPLYGYTF	TGCGCCAGCAGCTTGGAGGGCCCCCTCTATGGCTACACCTTC
.	TRBJ1-2	TRBV27	many	CASSFSRGDYGYTF	TGTGCCAGCAGTTTTAGCAGGGGAGACTATGGCTACACCTTC
.	TRBJ2-7	TRBV29-1	many	CSVRGAYEQYF	TGCAGCGTTCGAGGGGCCTACGAGCAGTACTTC
.	TRBJ2-5	TRBV6-1	.	CASSEFWVPGTQYF	TGTGCCAGCAGTGAATTCTGGGTCCCAGGGACCCAGTACTTC
TRBD1	TRBJ2-2	TRBV12-3/TRBV12-4	many	CASRGTGSTNTGELFF	TGTGCCAGCAGGGGGACAGGATCCACGAACACCGGGGAGCTGTTTTTT
.	TRBJ2-3	TRBV27	.	CASRLSGTDTQYF	TGTGCCAGCAGGCTTTCTGGGACAGATACGCAGTATTTT
TRBD1	TRBJ1-5	TRBV28	many	CASRGTGGWQPQHF	TGTGCCAGCCGCGGGACAGGGGGCTGGCAGCCCCAGCATTTT
.	TRBJ1-1	TRBV30	many	CAWGTITEAFF	TGTGCCTGGGGGACCATCACTGAAGCTTTCTTT
.	TRBJ2-7	TRBV6-1	many	CASSPIPGDPGYEQYF	TGTGCCAGCAGCCCGATCCCAGGGGACCCTGGCTACGAGCAGTACTTC
.	TRBJ1-2	TRBV19	few	CASGRQANYGYTF	TGTGCCAGTGGGAGACAGGCAAACTATGGCTACACCTTC
TRBD1	TRBJ1-6	TRBV12-3/TRBV12-4	many	CASSAGGTTLHF	TGTGCCAGCAGTGCAGGGGGAACCACCCTCCACTTT
TRBD2	TRBJ2-5	TRBV28	.	CASRFRGGKETQYF	TGTGCCAGCAGATTTCGCGGGGGGAAGGAGACCCAGTACTTC
.	TRBJ2-7	TRBV18	.	CASSPLERSSYEQYF	TGTGCCAGCTCACCATTGGAAAGGAGCTCCTACGAGCAGTACTTC
.	TRBJ2-4	TRBV28	few	CASSHPNAAKNIQYF	TGTGCCAGCAGCCACCCAAACGCAGCCAAAAACATTCAGTACTTC
.	TRBJ2-5	TRBV20-1	many	CSASRTVQETQYF	TGCAGTGCTTCACGGACTGTCCAAGAGACCCAGTACTTC
.	TRBJ1-2	TRBV28	many	CASTKGQAVRGYTF	TGTGCCAGCACCAAAGGGCAGGCGGTCAGGGGCTACACCTTC
.	TRBJ1-1	TRBV6-1	.	CASTWGVGNAEACF	.
.	TRBJ2-5	TRBV19	.	CASSKRMWGDSQETQYF	TGTGCCAGTAGTAAGAGAATGTGGGGGGACAGCCAAGAGACCCAGTACTTC
.	TRBJ2-7	TRBV4-1	few	CASSQDRAAGSYEQYF	TGCGCCAGCAGCCAAGATAGGGCAGCCGGCTCCTACGAGCAGTACTTC
.	TRBJ2-2	TRBV5-1	many	CASSSGTSKTGELFF	TGCGCCAGCAGTTCCGGGACAAGCAAAACCGGGGAGCTGTTTTTT
.	TRBJ1-5	TRBV3-1	.	CASTSGAAQPQHF	TGTGCCAGCACCTCAGGGGCGGCTCAGCCCCAGCATTTT
TRBD1	TRBJ1-2	TRBV6-4	.	CASSERQGRNTF	TGTGCCAGCAGTGAACGACAGGGCCGGAACACCTTC
.	TRBJ1-2	TRBV2	many	CASSGGIMGYGYTF	TGTGCCAGCAGTGGAGGCATAATGGGCTATGGCTACACCTTC
.	TRBJ1-6	TRBV27	.	CASSLSPQVNSPLHF	TGTGCCAGCAGTTTATCGCCCCAGGTTAATTCACCCCTCCACTTT